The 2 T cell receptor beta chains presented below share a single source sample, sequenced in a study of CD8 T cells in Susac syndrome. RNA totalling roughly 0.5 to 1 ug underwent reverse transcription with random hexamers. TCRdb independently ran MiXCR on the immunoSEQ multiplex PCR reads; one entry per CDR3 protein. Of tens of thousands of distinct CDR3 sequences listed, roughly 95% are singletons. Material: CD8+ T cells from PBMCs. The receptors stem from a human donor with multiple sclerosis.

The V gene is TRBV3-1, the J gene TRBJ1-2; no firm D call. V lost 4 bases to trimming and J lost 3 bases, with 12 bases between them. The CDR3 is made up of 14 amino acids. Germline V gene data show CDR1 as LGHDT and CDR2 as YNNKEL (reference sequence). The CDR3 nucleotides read TGTGCCAGCAGCCCATCGAACAGATACTATGGCTACACCTTC. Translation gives CASSPSNRYYGYTF.

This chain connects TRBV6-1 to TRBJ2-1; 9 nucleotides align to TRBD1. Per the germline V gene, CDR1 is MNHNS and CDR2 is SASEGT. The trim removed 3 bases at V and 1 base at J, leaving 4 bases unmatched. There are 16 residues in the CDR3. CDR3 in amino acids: CASSDPGQGSYNEQFF. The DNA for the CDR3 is TGTGCCAGCAGTGATCCGGGACAGGGTTCCTACAATGAGCAGTTCTTC.